This T cell receptor beta chain was retrieved from a study of cytomegalovirus exposure and HLA in healthy donors. It was with 60 Vbeta and 13 Jbeta primers that the PCR ran. Per the authors' pipeline: A later analysis counted around 80 million unique TCR beta chains, around 11 million shared. Clones were read by immunoSEQ multiplex PCR, and TCRdb kept only the in-frame ones, dropping some. The V and J calls and clone size come from that table; D and trimming were worked out from the DNA. In the table there are around 140,000 clones, 75% of which are singletons. In germline, CDR1 is SEHNR, CDR2 FQNEAQ (reference sequence). V gave up 10 bases and J gave up 5 bases, with 12 bases separating them. The CDR3 has 12 residues. To note about this clone: What it binds is unknown.

General study results and limits: Productive status was seen about 87% or about 30% of the time for most TCR beta V segments in an earlier analysis. Reportedly, HLA-A and HLA-B alleles of most subjects were accurately predicted from TCR beta.

Sequencing input: PBMCs. This clonotype was sampled from a man aged 30 to 45 in good health and CMV-seronegative. V is TRBV7-9 and J is TRBJ2-1; no clear D gene. This CDR3 is CATLAVNNEQFF. In nucleotides, the CDR3 is TGTGCCACCCTGGCGGTAAACAATGAGCAGTTCTTC.